Each of the 26 T cell receptor beta chains below was sequenced from the same sample in a study of cytomegalovirus exposure and HLA in healthy donors. Primers for the PCR totalled 60 Vbeta and 13 Jbeta. Some clones are missing from TCRdb's copy, which holds only in-frame ones; the method was immunoSEQ multiplex PCR. Among under 70,000 clones listed, 65% to 80% were seen once. Sequenced: PBMCs. These receptors all stem from a man aged 35 to 55 in good health and CMV-seropositive.

The V and J genes are TRBV5-1 and TRBJ1-2; D may be TRBD1 (5 bases). In germline, CDR1 is SGHRS, CDR2 YFSETQ. The germline V and J ends were trimmed by 4 bases and 3 bases, with 13 bases remaining between them. This CDR3 contains 14 residues. The CDR3, as DNA: TGCGCCAGCAGCCCAGGGCTAGGCCACTATGGCTACACCTTC. This codes for CASSPGLGHYGYTF.

The gene calls are TRBV5-1 and TRBJ2-7, with 7 nucleotides matching TRBD2. After removal of 7 bases from V and 6 bases from J, the junction contained 13 bases not matched to a gene. The CDR3 totals 14 residues. CDR1 is SGHRS and CDR2 is YFSETQ in the germline V gene. For the CDR3, the DNA is TGCGCCAGCCGTCGGGAGCTTAGGGAGGGCGAGCAGTACTTC. Translating gives CASRRELREGEQYF.

The gene calls are TRBV5-4 and TRBJ1-4; 9 positions match TRBD1. V trimming: 4 bases; J trimming: 10 bases; junction bases outside the gene matches: 8. The germline gives CDR1 SGHNT, CDR2 YYREEE (reference sequence). The CDR3 runs 14 residues. The CDR3 coding sequence is TGTGCCAGCAGCCTGGGACAGGGAGAAGGAAAACTGTTTTTT. Translating it yields CASSLGQGEGKLFF.

DNA for the CDR3: TGTGCCAGCAGCGTTGGACAGGTGGAGACCCAGTACTTC. Encoded protein: CASSVGQVETQYF. The V call is TRBV9, the J call TRBJ2-5; 7 nucleotides line up with TRBD1. The CDR3 is 13 residues long. CDR1 SGDLS and CDR2 YYNGEE come from the germline V gene. J gave up 5 bases and V 2 bases, and 3 bases lay outside the gene matches. The whole variable domain, remainder taken from reference TRBV9 and TRBJ2-5, is DSGVTQTPKHLITATGQRVTLRCSPRSGDLSVYWYQQSLDQGLQFLIQYYNGEERAKGNILERFSAQQFPDLHSELNLSSLELGDSALYFCASSVGQVETQYFGPGTRLLVL.

This clone was seen a few times. The chain combines TRBV9 with TRBJ2-3; 9 bases fit TRBD1. Trimming took 4 bases from V and 2 from J; bases not matched to a gene: 26. Germline V gene lookup returns CDR1 SGDLS and CDR2 YYNGEE. This CDR3 spans 22 amino acids. This CDR3 is CASSPRGYRGLGILGVTDTQYF. CDR3 sequence (DNA): TGTGCCAGCAGCCCGCGGGGTTACAGGGGGCTGGGTATATTGGGTGTCACAGATACGCAGTATTTT.

This chain joins TRBV2 and TRBJ2-6; 10 bases line up with TRBD1. The CDR3 has 12 amino acids. Germline lookup yields CDR1 SNHLY and CDR2 FYNNEI. J gave up 15 bases and V 6 bases, and 5 bases lay outside the gene matches. The CDR3 loop is CASRRGTGALTF. CDR3 DNA sequence: TGTGCCAGCAGACGTGGGACAGGGGCCCTGACTTTC.

The chain carries TRBV5-4 and TRBJ2-1; 8 positions match TRBD2. CDR1 is SGHNT, CDR2 YYREEE, per germline (reference sequence). The ends lost 2 bases at V and 7 bases at J; junction bases unmatched: 5. This CDR3 contains 14 residues. The chain's CDR3 is CASSFRGGRNEQFF. CDR3 DNA sequence: TGTGCCAGCAGCTTTCGGGGGGGCCGGAATGAGCAGTTCTTC.

This clone was picked up a small number of times. The chain employs TRBV5-8 and TRBJ1-6; the match to TRBD1 covers 10 bases. This CDR3 has 14 residues. V lost 4 bases to trimming and J lost 7 bases; unmatched junction nucleotides: 2. Germline loops: CDR1 SGHTS, CDR2 YDEGEE. The CDR3 DNA is TGTGCCAGCAGCCTGGGACAGGGGAATTCACCCCTCCACTTT. Residues: CASSLGQGNSPLHF.

The genes are TRBV2 and TRBJ2-5; TRBD2 matches at 11 bases. The CDR3 loop spans 14 amino acids. V lost 6 bases and J lost 3; bases outside the gene matches: 3. CDR1 and CDR2 (germline): SNHLY, FYNNEI. CDR3 DNA sequence: TGTGCCAGCAGCCAGACTAGCGGGGAAGAGACCCAGTACTTC. This sequence encodes CASSQTSGEETQYF.

The chain combines TRBV5-4 with TRBJ1-1; D gene uncertain. This CDR3 has 13 amino acids. Germline loops: CDR1 SGHNT, CDR2 YYREEE (reference sequence). With 0 bases removed from V and 1 base from J, the gap between germline ends came to 4 bases. The CDR3 DNA reads TGTGCCAGCAGCTTGGCCGGGAACACTGAAGCTTTCTTT. Amino acid sequence: CASSLAGNTEAFF.

Only a few counts were recorded for this clone. This chain links TRBV30 with TRBJ2-7, with D possibly TRBD1 on 5 matching bases. V was cut by 2 bases and J by 2 bases, with 10 bases left in between. In germline, CDR1 is GTSNPN, CDR2 SVGIG (reference sequence). This CDR3 region has 13 residues. The CDR3 reads CAWSIGQAYEQYF. As DNA, the CDR3 is TGTGCCTGGAGTATTGGACAAGCCTACGAGCAGTACTTC.

The genes are TRBV27 and TRBJ1-2, with 8 positions matching TRBD1. The CDR3 length is 13 residues. Per germline, CDR1 MNHEY and CDR2 SMNVEV (reference sequence). The ends lost 5 bases at V and 7 bases at J; junction bases unmatched: 6. The CDR3 nucleotides read TGTGCCAGCAGTAATCAGGGGGCTAGTGGCTACACCTTC. Protein sequence: CASSNQGASGYTF.

This chain joins TRBV5-6 and TRBJ1-6; D may be TRBD1 (6 bases). Trimming cost V 0 bases and J 10 bases, with 23 bases left between them. This CDR3 has 18 residues. Germline CDR1 SGHDT, CDR2 YYEEEE. The CDR3, as DNA: TGTGCCAGCAGCTTGGCCAGCACAGGGATCTGGGTATGGTCACCCCTCCACTTT. This sequence encodes CASSLASTGIWVWSPLHF.

This sequence joins TRBV2 and TRBJ2-7; 8 bases line up with TRBD1. The CDR3 length is 14 residues. In germline, CDR1 is SNHLY, CDR2 FYNNEI. Trimming removed 1 base from V and 3 bases from J; junction bases left unmatched: 2. CDR3: CASSEGTGSYEQYF. The CDR3 bases are TGTGCCAGCAGTGAAGGGACAGGGAGCTACGAGCAGTACTTC.

The chain uses TRBV4-3 and TRBJ2-3; D gene uncertain. The CDR3 is 15 residues long. Germline values: CDR1 LGHNA, CDR2 YSLEER. V was cut by 4 bases and J by 0 bases, with 11 bases left in between. This CDR3 reads CASSPGWASTDTQYF. Written as DNA, the CDR3 is TGCGCCAGCAGCCCTGGCTGGGCTAGCACAGATACGCAGTATTTT.

This clone occurred a few times. The chain carries TRBV5-4 and TRBJ1-4, with TRBD1 matching over 9 bases. This CDR3 has 16 amino acids. CDR1 and CDR2 from the germline V gene are SGHNT and YYREEE (reference sequence). The ends lost 5 bases at V and 8 bases at J; junction bases unmatched: 13. Here the CDR3 reads CASSLGAGTGMEKLFF. CDR3 bases: TGTGCCAGCAGTCTTGGGGCTGGGACAGGGATGGAAAAACTGTTTTTT.

The chain uses TRBV6-6 and TRBJ1-1; D unresolved. The CDR3 has 15 residues. V lost 2 bases to trimming and J lost 3 bases, with 13 bases between them. The germline gives CDR1 MNHNY, CDR2 SVGAGI (reference sequence). The CDR3 DNA reads TGTGCCAGCAGTTACGCACTAGGCGCCCACACTGAAGCTTTCTTT. This translates into CASSYALGAHTEAFF.

This rearrangement joins TRBV27 to TRBJ1-1; a weak D match, TRBD1 (5 bases). Trimming left V 5 bases short and J 1 base short, with 11 bases between. Germline V CDR1 and CDR2: MNHEY, SMNVEV (reference sequence). The CDR3 spans 14 residues. This CDR3 reads CASSDMGGNTEAFF. The DNA for the CDR3 is TGTGCCAGCAGTGACATGGGGGGGAACACTGAAGCTTTCTTT.

The chain uses TRBV27 and TRBJ1-6; D unresolved. The CDR3 totals 15 residues. The germline CDR1 and CDR2 sequences are MNHEY and SMNVEV (reference sequence). Between the trimmed V and J ends, which lost 3 bases and 0 bases, there was a span of 6 bases. Here the CDR3 reads CASSFYSSYNSPLHF. The DNA of the CDR3 is TGTGCCAGCAGTTTTTACAGCTCCTATAATTCACCCCTCCACTTT.

The chain employs TRBV6-1 and TRBJ1-2; 8 nucleotides agree with TRBD1. The V gene end was trimmed by 6 bases and the J gene end by 7 bases; junction bases not matched to a gene: 4. Germline CDR1 MNHNS, CDR2 SASEGT. The CDR3 has 12 residues. CDR3 DNA: TGTGCCAGCAGGAAACAGGGGGGTGGCTACACCTTC. Its protein is CASRKQGGGYTF.

V usage is TRBV5-6 and J usage is TRBJ2-3; tentative D call: TRBD1 (6 bases). Per germline, CDR1 SGHDT and CDR2 YYEEEE. This CDR3 region has 18 residues. V lost 2 bases to trimming and J lost 1 base, with 20 bases between them. The CDR3 region has the DNA TGTGCCAGCAGCTTTCCAACGCCACAGGGCCCTGGCACAGATACGCAGTATTTT. Amino acids: CASSFPTPQGPGTDTQYF.

This clone was seen more than once but under ten times. The V gene is TRBV7-8, the J gene TRBJ1-4; 8 bases agree with TRBD1. CDR1 is SGHVS and CDR2 is FQNEAQ in the germline V gene. V trimming: 2 bases; J trimming: 5 bases; junction bases outside the gene matches: 13. The CDR3 consists of 18 residues. The CDR3 DNA reads as TGTGCCAGCAGCTTACCCGACCCCCCCAGGGGGCCAAATGAAAAACTGTTTTTT. Amino acid sequence: CASSLPDPPRGPNEKLFF. The full variable domain, its missing parts supplied by reference TRBV7-8 and TRBJ1-4, is GAGVSQSPRYKVAKRGQDVALRCDPISGHVSLFWYQQALGQGPEFLTYFQNEAQLDKSGLPSDRFFAERPEGSVSTLKIQRTQQEDSAVYLCASSLPDPPRGPNEKLFFGSGTQLSVL.

The rearrangement uses TRBV5-6 and TRBJ2-3; TRBD2 matches 8 bases. Germline V gene lookup returns CDR1 SGHDT and CDR2 YYEEEE. This CDR3 is 15 amino acids long. The junction had 7 bases not matched to a gene; V was cut back by 2 bases and J by 5 bases. The chain's CDR3 is CASSLRGAGEDTQYF. The CDR3 DNA follows: TGTGCCAGCAGCTTAAGAGGAGCGGGGGAAGATACGCAGTATTTT.

The chain employs TRBV2 and TRBJ1-2; no definite D call. Trimming cost V 7 bases and J 5 bases, with 14 bases left between them. Germline CDR1 reads SNHLY; CDR2 reads FYNNEI. The length of the CDR3 is 13 residues. For the CDR3, the DNA is TGTGCCAGCACCGAGCAGTGGAGATATGGCTACACCTTC. Translated: CASTEQWRYGYTF.

The rearrangement joins TRBV7-9 to TRBJ2-5; 10 nucleotides match TRBD1. V was clipped by 1 base and J by 0 bases; unmatched bases: 2. The germline CDR1 and CDR2 sequences are SEHNR and FQNEAQ (reference sequence). This CDR3 has 16 residues. The CDR3 sequence is CASSLGDRGYQETQYF. The CDR3 region has the DNA TGTGCCAGCAGCTTAGGGGACAGGGGCTACCAAGAGACCCAGTACTTC.

V and J are TRBV11-3 and TRBJ2-3; 7 positions agree with TRBD2. The length of the CDR3 is 17 residues. Germline V lookup: CDR1 SGHNT, CDR2 YENEEA. Losses at the gene ends were 5 bases for V and 3 bases for J; bases not matched to a gene: 14. CDR3 nucleotide sequence: TGTGCCAGCAGCCCTGGGATTACCGGGACTATTACAGATACGCAGTATTTT. It translates to CASSPGITGTITDTQYF.